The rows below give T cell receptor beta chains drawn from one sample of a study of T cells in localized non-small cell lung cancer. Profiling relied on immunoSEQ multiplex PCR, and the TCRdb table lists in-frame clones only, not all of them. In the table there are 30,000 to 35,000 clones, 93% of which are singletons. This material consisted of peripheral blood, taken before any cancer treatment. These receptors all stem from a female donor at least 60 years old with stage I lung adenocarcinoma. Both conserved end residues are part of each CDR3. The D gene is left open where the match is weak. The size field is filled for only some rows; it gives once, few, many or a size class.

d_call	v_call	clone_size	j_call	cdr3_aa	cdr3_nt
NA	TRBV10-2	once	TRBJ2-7	CASSESTKGPRSYEQYF	TGCGCCAGCAGTGAGTCGACAAAGGGACCGAGATCCTACGAGCAGTACTTC
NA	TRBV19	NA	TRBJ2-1	CASSIMGPLQSEQFF	TGTGCCAGTAGTATAATGGGCCCCCTGCAGAGCGAGCAGTTCTTC
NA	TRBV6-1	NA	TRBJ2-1	CASSDSYRTKYNEQFF	TGTGCCAGCAGTGATTCTTACAGGACAAAATACAATGAGCAGTTCTTC
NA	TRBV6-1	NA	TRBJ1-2	CASSSGRGYTF	TGTGCCAGCAGTTCAGGCAGGGGCTACACCTTC
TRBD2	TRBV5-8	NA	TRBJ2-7	CASSLTGLAGGQHEQYF	TGTGCCAGCAGCTTGACGGGACTAGCGGGGGGGCAACACGAGCAGTACTTC
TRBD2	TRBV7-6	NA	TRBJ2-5	CASSLIPGEGTQYF	TGTGCCAGCAGCTTAATCCCCGGGGAGGGGACCCAGTACTTC
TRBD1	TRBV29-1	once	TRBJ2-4	CSARTGGENIQYF	TGCAGCGCCAGGACAGGGGGGGAAAACATTCAGTACTTC
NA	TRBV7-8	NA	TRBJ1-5	CASSLDRVSQPQHF	TGTGCCAGCAGCTTAGACAGGGTTAGTCAGCCCCAGCATTTT
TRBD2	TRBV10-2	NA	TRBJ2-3	CASSEIAGGYTDTQYF	TGCGCCAGCAGTGAAATAGCGGGAGGGTACACAGATACGCAGTATTTT
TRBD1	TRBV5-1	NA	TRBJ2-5	CASSKGQGRETQYF	TGCGCCAGCAGCAAGGGACAGGGGAGAGAGACCCAGTACTTC
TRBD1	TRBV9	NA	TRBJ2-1	CASSVEVGQGFLSYNEQFF	TGTGCCAGCAGCGTAGAAGTAGGACAGGGCTTCCTTTCCTACAATGAGCAGTTCTTC
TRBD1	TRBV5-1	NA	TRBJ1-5	CASSLAGQVGQPQHF	TGCGCCAGCAGCTTGGCGGGACAGGTGGGTCAGCCCCAGCATTTT
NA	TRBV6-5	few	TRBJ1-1	CASRGGLTNTEAFF	TGTGCCAGCAGGGGGGGATTGACGAACACTGAAGCTTTCTTT
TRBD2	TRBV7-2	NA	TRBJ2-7	CASSKTSGGSYEQYF	TGTGCCAGCAGCAAAACTAGCGGGGGCTCCTACGAGCAGTACTTC
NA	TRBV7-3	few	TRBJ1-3	CASSLQGSGNTIYF	TGTGCCAGCAGCCTACAGGGATCTGGAAACACCATATATTTT
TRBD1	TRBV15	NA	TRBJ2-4	CATSRDSGQTLPAKNIQYF	TGTGCCACCAGCAGAGATTCGGGACAGACCCTTCCAGCCAAAAACATTCAGTACTTC
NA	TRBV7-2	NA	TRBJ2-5	CASSLAGVETQYF	TGTGCCAGCAGCTTAGCAGGGGTCGAGACCCAGTACTTC
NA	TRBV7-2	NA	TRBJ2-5	CASSLGTLLSETQYF	TGTGCCAGCAGCTTAGGGACGCTTCTTTCGGAGACCCAGTACTTC
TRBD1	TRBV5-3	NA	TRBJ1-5	CARSYTGTGNQPQHF	TGTGCCAGAAGCTATACCGGGACAGGGAATCAGCCCCAGCATTTT
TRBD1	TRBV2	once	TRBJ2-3	CASSGIRDREYF	TGTGCCAGCAGTGGGATACGGGACAGAGAGTATTTT
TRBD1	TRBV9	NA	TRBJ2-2	CASRGTGRGTGELFF	TGTGCCAGCAGGGGGACAGGGAGAGGCACCGGGGAGCTGTTTTTT
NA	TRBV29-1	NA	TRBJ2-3	CSVDLGVWSTDTQYF	TGCAGCGTTGATTTAGGGGTCTGGAGCACAGATACGCAGTATTTT
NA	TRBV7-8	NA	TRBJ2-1	CASSLAYRGGSSYNEQFF	TGTGCCAGCAGCTTAGCGTATCGTGGAGGCAGCTCCTACAATGAGCAGTTCTTC
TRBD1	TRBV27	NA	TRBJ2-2	CASTRGQTNTGELFF	TGTGCCAGCACTAGGGGACAGACGAACACCGGGGAGCTGTTTTTT
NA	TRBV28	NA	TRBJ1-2	CASSAPGAGGYTF	TGTGCCAGCAGTGCCCCAGGGGCGGGTGGCTACACCTTC
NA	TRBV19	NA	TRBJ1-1	CASSIVGWNTEAFF	TGTGCCAGTAGTATAGTGGGGTGGAACACTGAAGCTTTCTTT
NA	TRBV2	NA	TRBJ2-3	CASSETTDTQYF	TGTGCCAGCAGTGAGACTACAGATACGCAGTATTTT
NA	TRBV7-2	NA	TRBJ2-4	CASSRIGTGKNIQYF	TGTGCCAGCAGCCGGATCGGTACGGGCAAAAACATTCAGTACTTC
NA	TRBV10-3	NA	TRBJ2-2	CATYNTGNTGELFF	TGTGCCACATACAACACGGGGAACACCGGGGAGCTGTTTTTT
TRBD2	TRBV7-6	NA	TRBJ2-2	CASSLETSGWNTGELFF	TGTGCCAGCAGCTTAGAGACTAGCGGGTGGAACACCGGGGAGCTGTTTTTT
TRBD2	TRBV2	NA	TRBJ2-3	CASKTMSGGYSDTQYF	TGTGCCAGCAAGACTATGTCGGGGGGTTATTCAGATACGCAGTATTTT
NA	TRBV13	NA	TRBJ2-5	CASSLSASWTQYF	TGTGCCAGCAGCTTAAGTGCGTCGTGGACCCAGTACTTC
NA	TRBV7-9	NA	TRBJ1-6	CASSSTIDSYDSYNSPLHF	TGTGCCAGCAGCTCTACGATCGACAGTTATGACTCCTATAATTCACCCCTCCACTTT
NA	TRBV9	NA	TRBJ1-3	CASSAGTGNTIYF	TGTGCCAGCAGCGCGGGAACGGGAAACACCATATATTTT
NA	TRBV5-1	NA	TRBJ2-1	CASSLTSTGIEQFF	TGCGCCAGCAGCTTAACTAGTACAGGAATTGAGCAGTTCTTC
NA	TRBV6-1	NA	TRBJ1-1	CASSRPTSNTEAFF	TGTGCCAGCAGTCGCCCGACATCGAACACTGAAGCTTTCTTT
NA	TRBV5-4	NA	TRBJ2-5	CASSSQGGEETQYF	TGTGCCAGCAGCTCCCAGGGGGGGGAAGAGACCCAGTACTTC
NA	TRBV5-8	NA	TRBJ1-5	CASSLALGGSNQPQHF	TGTGCCAGCAGCTTGGCCCTTGGAGGGAGCAATCAGCCCCAGCATTTT
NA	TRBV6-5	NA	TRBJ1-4	CASSYSDHEKLFF	TGTGCCAGCAGTTACTCCGACCACGAAAAACTGTTTTTT
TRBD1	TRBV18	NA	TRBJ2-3	CASTPGQGHTDTQYF	TGTGCCAGCACCCCGGGACAGGGACACACAGATACGCAGTATTTT
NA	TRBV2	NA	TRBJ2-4	CATSRNIQYF	TGTGCCACCTCCAGAAACATTCAGTACTTC